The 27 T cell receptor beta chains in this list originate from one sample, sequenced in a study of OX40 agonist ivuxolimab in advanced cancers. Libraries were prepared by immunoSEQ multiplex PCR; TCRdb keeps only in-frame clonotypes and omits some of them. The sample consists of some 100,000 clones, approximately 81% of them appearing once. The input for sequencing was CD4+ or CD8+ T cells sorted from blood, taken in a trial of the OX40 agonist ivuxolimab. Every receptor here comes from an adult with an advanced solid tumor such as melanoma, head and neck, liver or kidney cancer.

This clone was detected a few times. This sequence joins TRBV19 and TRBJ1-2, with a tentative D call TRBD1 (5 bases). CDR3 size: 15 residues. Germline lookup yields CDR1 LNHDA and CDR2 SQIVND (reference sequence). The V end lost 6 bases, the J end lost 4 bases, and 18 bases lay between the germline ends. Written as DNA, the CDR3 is TGTGCCAGTAGCCTTTCCCGGGACGCCGTCTATGGCTACACCTTC. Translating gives CASSLSRDAVYGYTF.

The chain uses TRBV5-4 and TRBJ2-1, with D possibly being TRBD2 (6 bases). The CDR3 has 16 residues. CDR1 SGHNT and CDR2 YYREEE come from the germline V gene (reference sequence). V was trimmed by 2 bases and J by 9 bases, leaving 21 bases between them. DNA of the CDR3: TGTGCCAGCAGCTTATTCCAGCGGGCCGGGAGATTTGAGCAGTTCTTC. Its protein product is CASSLFQRAGRFEQFF.

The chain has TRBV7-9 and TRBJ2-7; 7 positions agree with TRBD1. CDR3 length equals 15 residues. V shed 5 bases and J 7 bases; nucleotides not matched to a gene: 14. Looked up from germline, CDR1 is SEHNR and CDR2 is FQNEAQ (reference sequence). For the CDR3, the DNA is TGTGCCAGCAGCCCTGGGACAGCATCGCCGGGGGAGCAGTACTTC. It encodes CASSPGTASPGEQYF.

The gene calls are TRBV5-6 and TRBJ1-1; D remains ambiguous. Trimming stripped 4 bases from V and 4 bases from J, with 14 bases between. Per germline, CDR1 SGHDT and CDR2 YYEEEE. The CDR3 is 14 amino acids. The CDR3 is CASSRRRLRTEAFF. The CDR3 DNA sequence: TGTGCCAGCAGCCGGCGGAGGCTGCGCACTGAAGCTTTCTTT.

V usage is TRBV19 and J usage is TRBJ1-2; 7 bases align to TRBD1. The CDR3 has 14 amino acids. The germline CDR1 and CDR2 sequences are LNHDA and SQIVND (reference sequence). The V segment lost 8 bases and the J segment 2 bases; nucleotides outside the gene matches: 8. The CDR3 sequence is CASGFDRANYGYTF. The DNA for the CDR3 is TGTGCCAGTGGCTTCGACAGGGCGAACTATGGCTACACCTTC.

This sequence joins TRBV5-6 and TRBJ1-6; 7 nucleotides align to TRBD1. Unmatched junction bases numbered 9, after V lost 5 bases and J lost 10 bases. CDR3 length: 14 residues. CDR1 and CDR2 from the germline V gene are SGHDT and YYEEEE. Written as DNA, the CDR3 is TGTGCCAGCAGATCAGGACAGGCGAGATCACCCCTCCACTTT. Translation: CASRSGQARSPLHF.

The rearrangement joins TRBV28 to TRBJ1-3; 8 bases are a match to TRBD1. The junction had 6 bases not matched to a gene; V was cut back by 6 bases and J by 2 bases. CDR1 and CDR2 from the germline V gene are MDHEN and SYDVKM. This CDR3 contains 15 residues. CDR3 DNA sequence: TGTGCCAGCAGGTCCGACAGGGGAGCTGGAAACACCATATATTTT. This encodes CASRSDRGAGNTIYF.

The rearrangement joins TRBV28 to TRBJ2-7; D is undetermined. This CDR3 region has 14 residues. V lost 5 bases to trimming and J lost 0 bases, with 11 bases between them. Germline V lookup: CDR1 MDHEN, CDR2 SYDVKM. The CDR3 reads CASSAKVGSYEQYV. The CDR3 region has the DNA TGTGCCAGCAGTGCCAAAGTAGGCTCCTACGAGCAGTACGTC.

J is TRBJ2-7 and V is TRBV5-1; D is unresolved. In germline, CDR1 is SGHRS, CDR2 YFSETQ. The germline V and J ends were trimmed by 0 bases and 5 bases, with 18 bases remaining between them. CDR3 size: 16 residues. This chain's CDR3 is CASSLAVSLASDEQYF. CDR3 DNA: TGCGCCAGCAGCTTGGCCGTCAGTTTAGCATCGGACGAGCAGTACTTC.

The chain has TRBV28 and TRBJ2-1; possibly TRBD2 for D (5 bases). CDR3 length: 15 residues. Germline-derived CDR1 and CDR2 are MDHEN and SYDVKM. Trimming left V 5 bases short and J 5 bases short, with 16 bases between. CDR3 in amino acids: CASSRPLTRDNEQFF. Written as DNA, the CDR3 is TGTGCCAGCAGTCGACCCCTCACGAGGGACAATGAGCAGTTCTTC.

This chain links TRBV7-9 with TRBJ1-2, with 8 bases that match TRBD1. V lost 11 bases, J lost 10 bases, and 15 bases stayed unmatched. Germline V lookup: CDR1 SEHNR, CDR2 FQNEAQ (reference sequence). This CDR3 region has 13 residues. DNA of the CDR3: TGTGCCCTAGCTTTCGACCCGACAGGGGACTACACCTTC. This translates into CALAFDPTGDYTF. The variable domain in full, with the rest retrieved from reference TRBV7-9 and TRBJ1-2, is DTGVSQNPRHKITKRGQNVTFRCDPISEHNRLYWYRQTLGQGPEFLTYFQNEAQLEKSRLLSDRFSAERPKGSFSTLEIQRTEQGDSAMYLCALAFDPTGDYTFGSGTRLTVV.

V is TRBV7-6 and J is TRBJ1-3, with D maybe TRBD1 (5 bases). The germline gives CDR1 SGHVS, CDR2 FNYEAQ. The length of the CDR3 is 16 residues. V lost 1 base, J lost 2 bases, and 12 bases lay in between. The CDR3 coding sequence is TGTGCCAGCAGCTTAGAGGCCCCAGGGACTGGAAACACCATATATTTT. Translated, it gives CASSLEAPGTGNTIYF. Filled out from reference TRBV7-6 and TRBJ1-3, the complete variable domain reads GAGVSQSPRYKVTKRGQDVALRCDPISGHVSLYWYRQALGQGPEFLTYFNYEAQQDKSGLPNDRFSAERPEGSISTLTIQRTEQRDSAMYRCASSLEAPGTGNTIYFGEGSWLTVV.

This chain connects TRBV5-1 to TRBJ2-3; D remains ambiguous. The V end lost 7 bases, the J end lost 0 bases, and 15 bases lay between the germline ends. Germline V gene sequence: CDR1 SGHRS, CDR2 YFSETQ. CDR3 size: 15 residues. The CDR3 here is CASRQAPVSTDTQYF. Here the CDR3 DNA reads TGCGCCAGCCGCCAGGCCCCGGTGAGCACAGATACGCAGTATTTT.

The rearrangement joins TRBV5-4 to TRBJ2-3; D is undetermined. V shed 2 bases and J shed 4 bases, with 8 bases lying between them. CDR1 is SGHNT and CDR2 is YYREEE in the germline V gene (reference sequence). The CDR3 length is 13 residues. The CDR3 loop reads CASSLILADTQYF. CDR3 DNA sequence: TGTGCCAGCAGCTTAATTCTCGCAGATACGCAGTATTTT. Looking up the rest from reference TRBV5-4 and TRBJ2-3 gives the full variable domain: ETGVTQSPTHLIKTRGQQVTLRCSSQSGHNTVSWYQQALGQGPQFIFQYYREEENGRGNFPPRFSGLQFPNYSSELNVNALELDDSALYLCASSLILADTQYFGPGTRLTVL.

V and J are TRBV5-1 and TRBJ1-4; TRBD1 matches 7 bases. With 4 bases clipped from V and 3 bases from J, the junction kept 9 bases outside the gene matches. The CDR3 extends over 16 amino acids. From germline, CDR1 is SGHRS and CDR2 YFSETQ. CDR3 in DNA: TGCGCCAGCAGCGAACTCTACAGGGGTTCTAATGAAAAACTGTTTTTT. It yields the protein CASSELYRGSNEKLFF.

The DNA for the CDR3 is TGTGCCAGCAGCTTATCCGGGACAGGGGGTTGGCAAGAGACCCAGTACTTC. Amino acids: CASSLSGTGGWQETQYF. This sequence joins TRBV7-2 and TRBJ2-5; 11 bases are shared with TRBD1. Germline CDR1 and CDR2: SGHTA and FQGNSA. The CDR3 is 17 amino acids. Trimming removed 2 bases from V and 2 bases from J; junction bases left unmatched: 7.

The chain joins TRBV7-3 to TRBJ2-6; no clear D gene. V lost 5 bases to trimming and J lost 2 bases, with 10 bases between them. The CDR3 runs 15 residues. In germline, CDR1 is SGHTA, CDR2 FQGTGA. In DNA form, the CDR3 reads TGTGCCAGCAGCCCCAAGTCTGCTGGGGCCAACGTCCTGACTTTC. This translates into CASSPKSAGANVLTF.

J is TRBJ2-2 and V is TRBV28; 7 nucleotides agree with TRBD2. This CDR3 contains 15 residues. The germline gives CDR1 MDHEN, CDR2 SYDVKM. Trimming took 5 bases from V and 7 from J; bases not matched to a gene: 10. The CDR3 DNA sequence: TGTGCCAGCAGTGACCCAGAGCCGGGGGGCGGGGAGCTGTTTTTT. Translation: CASSDPEPGGGELFF.

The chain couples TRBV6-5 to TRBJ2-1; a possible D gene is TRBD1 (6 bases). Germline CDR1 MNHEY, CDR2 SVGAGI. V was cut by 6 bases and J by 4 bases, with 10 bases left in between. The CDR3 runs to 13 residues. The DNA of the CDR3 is TGTGCCAGCAGCCGTCAGGGGTACAATGAGCAGTTCTTC. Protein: CASSRQGYNEQFF.

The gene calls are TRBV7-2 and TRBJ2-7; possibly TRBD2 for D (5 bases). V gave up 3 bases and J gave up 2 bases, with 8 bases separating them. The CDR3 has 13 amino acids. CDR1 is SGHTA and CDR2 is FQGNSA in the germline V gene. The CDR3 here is CASSFALAYEQYF. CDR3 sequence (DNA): TGTGCCAGCAGCTTCGCACTAGCCTACGAGCAGTACTTC.

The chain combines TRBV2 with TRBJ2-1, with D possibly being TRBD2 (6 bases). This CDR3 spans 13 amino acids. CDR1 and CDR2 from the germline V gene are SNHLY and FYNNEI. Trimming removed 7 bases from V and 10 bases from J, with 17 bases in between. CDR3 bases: TGTGCCAGCACCACGGGAGCCTCCTGGGAGCAGTTCTTC. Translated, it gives CASTTGASWEQFF.

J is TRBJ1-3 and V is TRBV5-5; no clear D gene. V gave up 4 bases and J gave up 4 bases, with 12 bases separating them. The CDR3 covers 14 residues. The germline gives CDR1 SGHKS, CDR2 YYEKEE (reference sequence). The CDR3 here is CASSPPAGGNTIYF. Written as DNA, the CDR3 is TGTGCCAGCAGCCCGCCCGCGGGAGGAAACACCATATATTTT.

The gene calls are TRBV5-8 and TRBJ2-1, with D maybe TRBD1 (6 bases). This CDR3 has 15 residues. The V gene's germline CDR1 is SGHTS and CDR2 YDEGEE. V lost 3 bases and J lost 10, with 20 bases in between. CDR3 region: CASSSRGFGGKEQFF. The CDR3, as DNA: TGTGCCAGCAGCTCCAGGGGTTTCGGTGGAAAGGAGCAGTTCTTC.

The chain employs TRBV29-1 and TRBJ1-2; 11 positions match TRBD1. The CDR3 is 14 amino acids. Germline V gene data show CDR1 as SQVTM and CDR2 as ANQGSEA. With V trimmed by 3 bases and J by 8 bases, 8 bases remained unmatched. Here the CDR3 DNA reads TGCAGCGTTGAGTCCGGACAGGGGGCAGACGGCTACACCTTC. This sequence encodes CSVESGQGADGYTF.

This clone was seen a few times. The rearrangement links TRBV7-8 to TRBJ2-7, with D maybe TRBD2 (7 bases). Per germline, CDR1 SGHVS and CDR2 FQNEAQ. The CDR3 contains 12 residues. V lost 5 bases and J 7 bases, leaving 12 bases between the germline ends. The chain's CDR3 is CASSVQGGEQYV. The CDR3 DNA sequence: TGTGCCAGCAGCGTACAGGGAGGGGAGCAGTACGTC.

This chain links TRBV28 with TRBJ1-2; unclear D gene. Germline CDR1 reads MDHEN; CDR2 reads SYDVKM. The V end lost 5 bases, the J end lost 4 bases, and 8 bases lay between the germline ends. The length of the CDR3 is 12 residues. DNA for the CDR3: TGTGCCAGCAGTCGACAAATCTATGGCTACACCTTC. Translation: CASSRQIYGYTF.

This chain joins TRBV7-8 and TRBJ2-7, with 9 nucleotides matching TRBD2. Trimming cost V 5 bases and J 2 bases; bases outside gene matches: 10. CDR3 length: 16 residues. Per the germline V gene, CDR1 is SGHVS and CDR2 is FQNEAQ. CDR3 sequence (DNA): TGTGCCAGCAGCCCCCGCGAAGCGGGGGGCCCCTACGAGCAGTACTTC. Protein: CASSPREAGGPYEQYF.